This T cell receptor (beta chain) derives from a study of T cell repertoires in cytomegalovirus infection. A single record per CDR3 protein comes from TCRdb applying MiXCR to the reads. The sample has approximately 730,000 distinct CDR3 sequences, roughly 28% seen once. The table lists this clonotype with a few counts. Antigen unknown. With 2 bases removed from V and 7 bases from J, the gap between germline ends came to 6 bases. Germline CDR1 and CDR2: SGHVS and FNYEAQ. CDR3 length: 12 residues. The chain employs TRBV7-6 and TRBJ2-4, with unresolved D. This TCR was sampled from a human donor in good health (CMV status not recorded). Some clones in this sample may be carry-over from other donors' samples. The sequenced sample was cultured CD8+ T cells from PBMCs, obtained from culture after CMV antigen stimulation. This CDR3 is CASSLLENIQYF. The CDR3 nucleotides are TGTGCCAGCAGCTTACTCGAGAACATTCAGTACTTC. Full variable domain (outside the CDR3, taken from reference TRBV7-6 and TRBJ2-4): GAGVSQSPRYKVTKRGQDVALRCDPISGHVSLYWYRQALGQGPEFLTYFNYEAQQDKSGLPNDRFSAERPEGSISTLTIQRTEQRDSAMYRCASSLLENIQYFGAGTRLSVL.